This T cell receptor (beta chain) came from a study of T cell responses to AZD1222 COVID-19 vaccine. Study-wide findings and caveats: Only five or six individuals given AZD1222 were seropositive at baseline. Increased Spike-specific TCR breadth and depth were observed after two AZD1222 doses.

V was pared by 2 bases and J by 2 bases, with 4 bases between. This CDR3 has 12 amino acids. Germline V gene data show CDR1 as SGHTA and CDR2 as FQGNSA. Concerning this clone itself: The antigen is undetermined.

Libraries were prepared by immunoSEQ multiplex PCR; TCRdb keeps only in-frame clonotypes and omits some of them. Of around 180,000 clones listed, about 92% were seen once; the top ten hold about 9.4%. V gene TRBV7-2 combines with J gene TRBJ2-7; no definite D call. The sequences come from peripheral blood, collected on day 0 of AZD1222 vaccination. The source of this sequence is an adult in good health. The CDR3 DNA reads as TGTGCCAGCAGCTTATCGGCCTACGAGCAGTACTTC. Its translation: CASSLSAYEQYF.